One sample yielded the 18 T cell receptor beta chains listed below, sequenced in a study of cytomegalovirus exposure and HLA in healthy donors. It was with 60 Vbeta and 13 Jbeta primers that the PCR ran. Here immunoSEQ multiplex PCR was the method, and the copy in TCRdb shows in-frame clones only, minus some. The sample contains 150,000 to 200,000 clones, around three quarters of which appear only once. The sample comprised PBMCs. The receptor set was obtained from a woman aged 40 to 49 in good health and CMV-seronegative.

The chain employs TRBV6-5 and TRBJ1-1; D is ambiguous. The germline V gene encodes CDR1 MNHEY and CDR2 SVGAGI. CDR3 size: 14 residues. The V end was cut by 0 bases, the J end by 1 base, with 6 bases between. CDR3 DNA: TGTGCCAGCAGTTACTCGGTACAGAACACTGAAGCTTTCTTT. The encoded protein is CASSYSVQNTEAFF.

CDR3 nucleotide sequence: TGTGCCAGCAGCCCCTTGAGGGGGGGAATAGAGACCCAGTACTTC. As protein: CASSPLRGGIETQYF. This rearrangement joins TRBV5-6 to TRBJ2-5; D perhaps matches TRBD2 (7 bases). CDR1 is SGHDT, CDR2 YYEEEE, per germline. Deletions cut 4 bases from V and 4 bases from J, with 17 bases between. This CDR3 is built from 15 residues.

The rearrangement links TRBV7-2 to TRBJ1-2; TRBD1 agrees at 8 bases. With V trimmed by 5 bases and J by 6 bases, 5 bases remained unmatched. Germline V gene sequence: CDR1 SGHTA, CDR2 FQGNSA. The CDR3 extends over 13 amino acids. CDR3 protein: CASSRTGINGYTF. In DNA form, the CDR3 reads TGTGCCAGCAGCAGGACAGGGATCAATGGCTACACCTTC.

V is TRBV30 and J is TRBJ2-5; D is uncertain. Germline values: CDR1 GTSNPN, CDR2 SVGIG (reference sequence). Trimming pared 3 bases from V and 7 bases from J, leaving 18 bases between. The CDR3 is 14 residues long. Here the CDR3 DNA reads TGTGCCTGGAGGGATTCTAGAGCGTGGTGGACCCAGTACTTC. Translation gives CAWRDSRAWWTQYF.

The rearrangement joins TRBV18 to TRBJ1-4; 7 bases fit TRBD1. V was pared by 3 bases and J by 10 bases, with 14 bases of the junction left unmatched. Germline CDR1 reads KGHSH; CDR2 reads LQKENI. This CDR3 is built from 16 residues. CDR3: CASSPERGPAFLKLFF. DNA for the CDR3: TGTGCCAGCTCACCGGAGAGGGGGCCAGCTTTTTTAAAACTGTTTTTT.

Only one count was recorded for this clone. V gene TRBV11-3 combines with J gene TRBJ2-1; TRBD2 might be the D (6 bases). Per the germline V gene, CDR1 is SGHNT and CDR2 is YENEEA. V was cut by 4 bases and J by 7 bases, with 11 bases left in between. The CDR3 runs 13 residues. The CDR3 reads CASSSQLANEQFF. CDR3 sequence (DNA): TGTGCCAGCAGCTCCCAACTAGCAAATGAGCAGTTCTTC. Using reference TRBV11-3 and TRBJ2-1 for the parts outside the CDR3, the full variable domain is EAGVVQSPRYKIIEKKQPVAFWCNPISGHNTLYWYLQNLGQGPELLIRYENEEAVDDSQLPKDRFSAERLKGVDSTLKIQPAELGDSAVYLCASSSQLANEQFFGPGTRLTVL.

The chain carries TRBV5-1 and TRBJ2-5; D is possibly TRBD2 (5 bases). The V gene's germline CDR1 is SGHRS and CDR2 YFSETQ. This CDR3 region has 13 residues. V shed 5 bases and J shed 5 bases, with 13 bases lying between them. The CDR3 region is CASRFEGAETQYF. The CDR3 nucleotides read TGCGCCAGCAGATTCGAGGGCGCGGAGACCCAGTACTTC.

The V and J genes are TRBV27 and TRBJ1-2; the match to TRBD1 covers 9 bases. Per the germline V gene, CDR1 is MNHEY and CDR2 is SMNVEV (reference sequence). The CDR3 contains 13 residues. Trimming removed 6 bases from V and 4 bases from J; junction bases left unmatched: 3. CDR3 nucleotide sequence: TGTGCCAGCAGGAAGGACAGGGGCTATGGCTACACCTTC. This encodes CASRKDRGYGYTF.

This chain uses TRBV7-9 with TRBJ2-7; D is possibly TRBD2 (5 bases). The CDR3 sequence is 14 residues long. The V gene's germline CDR1 is SEHNR and CDR2 FQNEAQ (reference sequence). V was cut by 5 bases and J by 5 bases, with 16 bases left in between. CDR3 region: CASSRYRVEDEQYF. DNA of the CDR3: TGTGCCAGCAGCAGATATAGAGTGGAGGACGAGCAGTACTTC.

The J gene is TRBJ2-2, the V gene TRBV11-2; D might be TRBD1 (6 bases). The CDR3 is made up of 14 amino acids. Trimming stripped 6 bases from V and 5 bases from J, with 13 bases between. Germline CDR1 SGHAT, CDR2 FQNNGV. This CDR3 reads CASSVGQGTGELFF. The CDR3 nucleotides are TGTGCCAGCAGTGTGGGGCAGGGGACCGGGGAGCTGTTTTTT.

This rearrangement joins TRBV5-6 to TRBJ2-6; D gene ambiguous. Trimming took 2 bases from V and 0 from J, leaving 9 bases between them. In germline, CDR1 is SGHDT, CDR2 YYEEEE. This CDR3 has 16 amino acids. The DNA for the CDR3 is TGTGCCAGCAGCTTTGACACCCACTCTGGGGCCAACGTCCTGACTTTC. Encoded protein: CASSFDTHSGANVLTF.

The J gene is TRBJ1-2, the V gene TRBV7-9; D is ambiguous. V was clipped by 5 bases and J by 2 bases, with 18 bases between them. The CDR3 totals 16 residues. CDR1 SEHNR and CDR2 FQNEAQ come from the germline V gene (reference sequence). The CDR3 loop reads CASSPSESPSNYGYTF. The CDR3 nucleotides read TGTGCCAGCAGCCCTTCTGAGAGTCCCTCGAACTATGGCTACACCTTC.

The chain has TRBV2 and TRBJ2-5, with 10 nucleotides matching TRBD1. The CDR3 is 16 residues long. Germline CDR1 SNHLY, CDR2 FYNNEI. Trimming removed 4 bases from V and 1 base from J; junction bases left unmatched: 6. The CDR3 reads CASSGYGQGGQETQYF. The CDR3 nucleotides are TGTGCCAGCAGTGGATATGGACAGGGGGGCCAAGAGACCCAGTACTTC. The full variable domain, completed using reference TRBV2 and TRBJ2-5, is EPEVTQTPSHQVTQMGQEVILRCVPISNHLYFYWYRQILGQKVEFLVSFYNNEISEKSEIFDDQFSVERPDGSNFTLKIRSTKLEDSAMYFCASSGYGQGGQETQYFGPGTRLLVL.

The rearrangement joins TRBV5-6 to TRBJ2-7, with no clear D. Trimming pared 4 bases from V and 3 bases from J, leaving 11 bases between. CDR3 size: 13 residues. Germline-derived CDR1 and CDR2 are SGHDT and YYEEEE. This CDR3 is CASSTTSRYEQYF. CDR3 in DNA: TGTGCCAGCAGCACCACCAGTCGCTACGAGCAGTACTTC.

The CDR3 here is CASILRDRGIQAFF. The DNA for the CDR3 is TGTGCCAGCATCCTCCGGGACAGGGGCATTCAAGCTTTCTTT. The chain is built from TRBV2 and TRBJ1-1; 10 bases match TRBD1. CDR1 and CDR2 (germline): SNHLY, FYNNEI. J was trimmed by 9 bases and V by 7 bases; bases with no gene match: 11. The CDR3 loop spans 14 amino acids.

CDR3 loop: CASSLRNRQGEQYF. For the CDR3, the DNA is TGTGCCAGCAGCCTAAGAAACAGACAGGGCGAGCAGTACTTC. This rearrangement joins TRBV7-3 to TRBJ2-7; TRBD1 matches 7 bases. CDR1 and CDR2 from the germline V gene are SGHTA and FQGTGA. CDR3 length: 14 amino acids. The J segment lost 6 bases and the V segment lost 5 bases, leaving 10 bases of the junction unmatched.

CDR3 bases: TGTGCCAGCAGCCAAGGTCTAGCGCCTAGCACAGATACGCAGTATTTT. Encoded protein: CASSQGLAPSTDTQYF. The chain links TRBV9 to TRBJ2-3; possibly TRBD2 for D (6 bases). Germline loops: CDR1 SGDLS, CDR2 YYNGEE. The length of the CDR3 is 16 residues. V dropped 4 bases and J dropped 0 bases, with 15 bases sitting between them.

The chain combines TRBV18 with TRBJ1-4; TRBD1 might be the D (6 bases). V lost 3 bases to trimming and J lost 4 bases, with 15 bases between them. CDR1 is KGHSH, CDR2 LQKENI, per germline. The CDR3 loop spans 16 amino acids. CDR3 residues: CASSPLTAGVNEKLFF. The CDR3 DNA reads TGTGCCAGCTCACCGTTAACGGCAGGGGTTAATGAAAAACTGTTTTTT.